The entry that follows covers one TCR beta chain sequence. The antigen is not known. Clones were read by immunoSEQ multiplex PCR, and TCRdb kept only the in-frame ones, dropping some. Of some 1.5 million clones in the sample, around 98% were seen once. The data stem from a study of shared clonotypes between healthy human individuals. The study, taken as a whole, reports: Naive CD4 clonotypes were shared across a few donors at approximately 5.3%.

There were no recent acute infections or vaccinations among the donors, who were healthy HIV-negative adults. Splitting of CD4+ cells produced CD45RA+ naive and CD45RA-negative memory subsets. Deletions cut 5 bases from V and 3 bases from J, with 11 bases between. Germline-derived CDR1 and CDR2 are ENHRY and SYGVKD. CDR3 size: 15 residues. The sequenced sample consisted of naive CD4+ T cells sorted from blood. Subset: CD45RA+ positively selected. The sequence came from a young man in good health. This chain connects TRBV10-3 to TRBJ2-6, with D possibly matching TRBD2 (7 bases). The CDR3 DNA is TGTGCCATCAGTTCGGGGGGCCTTGGGGCCAACGTCCTGACTTTC. This gives the protein CAISSGGLGANVLTF.